Each of the 21 T cell receptor beta chains below was sequenced from the same sample in a study of CD8 T cells in ankylosing spondylitis. General study results and limits: A TCR beta motif made of several highly homologous variants seemed typical of ankylosing spondylitis blood.

TCRdb passed the 5' RACE reads through MiXCR, listing each CDR3 protein once. Of around 540,000 distinct CDR3 sequences listed, about 13% are singletons. These TCRs are of unknown antigen specificity. Sequencing was carried out using blood, either unsorted or a sorted T cell fraction (not recorded which). These TCRs come from a male donor with ankylosing spondylitis.

The V call is TRBV6-1, the J call TRBJ1-2; 7 positions match TRBD1. The J segment lost 4 bases and the V segment lost 3 bases, leaving 5 bases of the junction unmatched. CDR3 length: 14 residues. Germline loops: CDR1 MNHNS, CDR2 SASEGT. CDR3 in DNA: TGTGCCAGCAGTGAGACAGGGTATAGCTATGGCTACACCTTC. Translation gives CASSETGYSYGYTF.

The chain recombines TRBV30 with TRBJ2-7, with 7 nucleotides matching TRBD1. Losses at the gene ends were 2 bases for V and 2 bases for J; bases not matched to a gene: 6. Germline values: CDR1 GTSNPN, CDR2 SVGIG (reference sequence). The length of the CDR3 is 14 residues. The CDR3 DNA is TGTGCCTGGAGTATCGACAGGGCGCCCTACGAGCAGTACTTC. Protein sequence: CAWSIDRAPYEQYF.

J is TRBJ2-3 and V is TRBV20-1; TRBD1 might be the D (5 bases). V shed 8 bases and J shed 7 bases, with 19 bases lying between them. The CDR3 has 13 residues. Germline-derived CDR1 and CDR2 are DFQATT and SNEGSKA (reference sequence). In DNA form, the CDR3 reads TGCAGTACCAGGGCCGCAGACGATTATACGCAGTATTTT. It codes for CSTRAADDYTQYF.

This chain uses TRBV18 with TRBJ2-3, with D possibly matching TRBD2 (6 bases). The CDR3 is 16 amino acids. V lost 3 bases and J lost 6, with 19 bases in between. The V gene's germline CDR1 is KGHSH and CDR2 LQKENI. CDR3 loop: CASSPPGTVQGDTQYF. The CDR3 nucleotides are TGTGCCAGCTCACCTCCCGGGACTGTTCAGGGTGATACGCAGTATTTT.

This sequence joins TRBV7-2 and TRBJ1-5, with D tentatively TRBD1 (5 bases). CDR1 is SGHTA and CDR2 is FQGNSA in the germline V gene. Trimming shortened V by 5 bases and J by 1 base, and 15 bases separated the two germline ends. This CDR3 has 16 amino acids. The CDR3 sequence is CASSVHWGGSNQPQHF. Here the CDR3 DNA reads TGTGCCAGCAGCGTCCACTGGGGCGGCAGCAATCAGCCCCAGCATTTT.

This clonotype was recorded at least ten times. The chain is built from TRBV7-2 and TRBJ2-5; TRBD1 agrees at 9 bases. This CDR3 has 13 residues. The germline V gene encodes CDR1 SGHTA and CDR2 FQGNSA. V gave up 4 bases and J gave up 7 bases; unmatched junction bases: 4. The CDR3 DNA is TGTGCCAGCAGCTGGACAGGGGACGGGACCCAGTACTTC. Translation gives CASSWTGDGTQYF.

The V call is TRBV20-1, the J call TRBJ1-4; a weak D match, TRBD1 (6 bases). Trimming stripped 5 bases from V and 7 bases from J, with 17 bases between. Germline CDR1 is DFQATT and CDR2 is SNEGSKA (reference sequence). The CDR3 has 14 amino acids. In DNA form, the CDR3 reads TGCAGTGCTCCCTCCAGAAGGGGGAGTGAAAAACTGTTTTTT. Protein: CSAPSRRGSEKLFF.

There are a few counts of this clonotype. The chain carries TRBV6-4 and TRBJ2-3, with 12 bases lining up with TRBD2. The CDR3 contains 17 residues. Germline loops: CDR1 MRHNA, CDR2 SNTAGT. Trimming at V came to 5 bases and at J to 3 bases, leaving 9 bases not matched to a gene. This CDR3 reads CASSPSSGRAGTDTQYF. In nucleotides, the CDR3 is TGTGCCAGCAGTCCCTCTAGCGGGAGGGCCGGTACAGATACGCAGTATTTT.

This chain links TRBV30 with TRBJ1-2, with D unclear. The CDR3 loop spans 20 amino acids. V lost 0 bases, J lost 3 bases, and 29 bases lay in between. The germline V gene encodes CDR1 GTSNPN and CDR2 SVGIG (reference sequence). The CDR3 here is CAWSVRVGRKGSFQDYGYTF. As DNA, the CDR3 is TGTGCCTGGAGTGTACGGGTTGGTCGGAAGGGTTCCTTTCAGGACTATGGCTACACCTTC.

This clonotype occurred a few times. The V call is TRBV10-3, the J call TRBJ2-1; 13 nucleotides agree with TRBD2. The junction had 3 bases not matched to a gene; V was cut back by 3 bases and J by 7 bases. CDR3 length: 15 amino acids. From germline, CDR1 is ENHRY and CDR2 SYGVKD. The CDR3 reads CAISELAGGWNEQFF. The CDR3 DNA sequence: TGTGCCATCAGTGAACTAGCGGGAGGGTGGAATGAGCAGTTCTTC.

This clonotype was recorded at least ten times. The V call is TRBV5-6, the J call TRBJ2-1; 10 bases match TRBD2. The CDR3 runs to 15 residues. Germline CDR1 and CDR2: SGHDT and YYEEEE. V shed 5 bases and J 0 bases; nucleotides not matched to a gene: 2. CDR3 in DNA: TGTGCCAGCAGGAGGACTAGCGGCTCCTACAATGAGCAGTTCTTC. It yields the protein CASRRTSGSYNEQFF. Combining the CDR3 with reference TRBV5-6 and TRBJ2-1 gives the whole variable domain DAGVTQSPTHLIKTRGQQVTLRCSPKSGHDTVSWYQQALGQGPQFIFQYYEEEERQRGNFPDRFSGHQFPNYSSELNVNALLLGDSALYLCASRRTSGSYNEQFFGPGTRLTVL.

This chain joins TRBV18 and TRBJ2-5; perhaps TRBD2 as D (6 bases). Germline CDR1 reads KGHSH; CDR2 reads LQKENI. Trimming removed 3 bases at V and 4 bases at J, with 9 bases between. CDR3 length: 13 residues. CDR3 coding DNA: TGTGCCAGCTCACCCCTGGAGGGAGAGACCCAGTACTTC. It codes for CASSPLEGETQYF.

Comment on this clonotype: In this CDR3 the conserved last residue, phenylalanine or tryptophan, is missing, so a read error is likely. This chain connects TRBV2 to TRBJ2-1; a possible D gene is TRBD2 (5 bases). Germline V CDR1 and CDR2: SNHLY, FYNNEI. This CDR3 comprises 14 residues. V lost 3 bases to trimming and J lost 0 bases, with 6 bases between them. CDR3 amino acids: CASSEDFSYNEQFS. CDR3 bases: TGTGCCAGCAGTGAGGACTTCTCCTACAATGAGCAGTTCTCC.

The CDR3 loop is CASSPTGSGANVLTF. The CDR3, as DNA: TGTGCCAGCAGTCCCACAGGGTCTGGGGCCAACGTCCTGACTTTC. This rearrangement joins TRBV6-2 or TRBV6-3 to TRBJ2-6; possibly TRBD1 for D (6 bases). The CDR3 is 15 residues long. With 5 bases removed from V and 1 base from J, the gap between germline ends came to 9 bases. In germline, CDR1 is MNHEY, CDR2 SVGEGT.

The chain couples TRBV3-1 to TRBJ2-3; D is unresolved. Germline loops: CDR1 LGHDT, CDR2 YNNKEL (reference sequence). The CDR3 has 14 amino acids. Trimming took off 0 bases at V and 2 bases at J, with 6 bases between the two ends. The CDR3 reads CASSQDVTTDTQYF. DNA for the CDR3: TGTGCCAGCAGCCAAGATGTCACCACAGATACGCAGTATTTT.

This clonotype has ten or more counts. V usage is TRBV7-6 and J usage is TRBJ2-5, with no clear D. The germline gives CDR1 SGHVS, CDR2 FNYEAQ. V was shortened by 4 bases and J by 3 bases, with 9 bases between the two germline ends. The CDR3 spans 13 residues. DNA of the CDR3: TGTGCCAGCAGCTCTCTCCCGAAAGAGACCCAGTACTTC. It specifies CASSSLPKETQYF.

This clonotype came up a few times. The chain recombines TRBV20-1 with TRBJ1-1, with 7 bases matching TRBD1. Germline V gene lookup returns CDR1 DFQATT and CDR2 SNEGSKA (reference sequence). The ends lost 5 bases at V and 0 bases at J; junction bases unmatched: 6. CDR3 length equals 14 residues. The CDR3 sequence is CSAGGTELNTEAFF. The CDR3 region has the DNA TGCAGTGCTGGAGGGACAGAACTGAACACTGAAGCTTTCTTT.

The J gene is TRBJ1-4, the V gene TRBV7-8, with D unresolved. V lost 3 bases and J lost 2, with 13 bases in between. The CDR3 covers 16 residues. Per the germline V gene, CDR1 is SGHVS and CDR2 is FQNEAQ. In DNA, the CDR3 is TGTGCCAGCAGCTTCAGACCACCTGGTACTAATGAAAAACTGTTTTTT. The encoded protein is CASSFRPPGTNEKLFF.

In this sample, this clonotype turned up a few times. CDR3 sequence reads: CAISGDTGAPGELFF. The CDR3 DNA is TGTGCCATCAGTGGGGACACCGGGGCCCCCGGGGAGCTGTTTTTT. The chain is built from TRBV10-3 and TRBJ2-2; possibly TRBD1 for D (6 bases). The CDR3 sequence is 15 residues long. The V and J ends lost 4 bases and 6 bases respectively, with 15 bases between them. CDR1 is ENHRY and CDR2 is SYGVKD in the germline V gene.

The V call is TRBV28, the J call TRBJ1-5, with D possibly being TRBD1 (5 bases). This CDR3 region has 15 residues. The V end was cut by 5 bases, the J end by 3 bases, with 14 bases between. CDR1 is MDHEN and CDR2 is SYDVKM in the germline V gene. CDR3 region: CASSLLGGDNQPQHF. In DNA form, the CDR3 reads TGTGCCAGCAGTCTCTTGGGAGGGGACAATCAGCCCCAGCATTTT.

The DNA of the CDR3 is TGTGCCACCAGCAGAGATCGGGACCGCGCCGCCTACGAGCAGTACGTC. This translates into CATSRDRDRAAYEQYV. V gene TRBV15 combines with J gene TRBJ2-7; D may correspond to TRBD1 or TRBD2 (5 bases each). The CDR3 loop spans 16 amino acids. Germline lookup yields CDR1 LNHNV and CDR2 YYDKDF (reference sequence). V gave up 0 bases and J gave up 2 bases, with 14 bases separating them.